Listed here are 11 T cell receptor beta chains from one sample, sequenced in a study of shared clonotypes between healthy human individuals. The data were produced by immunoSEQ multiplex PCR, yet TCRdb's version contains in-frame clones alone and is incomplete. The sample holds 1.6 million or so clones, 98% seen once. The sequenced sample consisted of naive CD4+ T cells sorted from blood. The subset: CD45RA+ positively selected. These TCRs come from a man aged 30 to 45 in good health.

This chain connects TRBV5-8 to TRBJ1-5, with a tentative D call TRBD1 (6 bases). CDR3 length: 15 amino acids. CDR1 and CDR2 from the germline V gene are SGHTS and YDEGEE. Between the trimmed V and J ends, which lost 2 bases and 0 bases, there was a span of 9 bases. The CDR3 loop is CASSFWTDSNQPQHF. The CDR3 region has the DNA TGTGCCAGCAGCTTCTGGACAGATAGCAATCAGCCCCAGCATTTT.

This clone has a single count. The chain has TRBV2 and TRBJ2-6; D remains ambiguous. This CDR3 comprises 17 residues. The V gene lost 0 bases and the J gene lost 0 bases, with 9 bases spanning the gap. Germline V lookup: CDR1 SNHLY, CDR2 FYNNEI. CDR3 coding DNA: TGTGCCAGCAGTGAAGCGGTCTTTAGCTCTGGGGCCAACGTCCTGACTTTC. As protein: CASSEAVFSSGANVLTF. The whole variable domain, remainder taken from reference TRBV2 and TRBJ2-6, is EPEVTQTPSHQVTQMGQEVILRCVPISNHLYFYWYRQILGQKVEFLVSFYNNEISEKSEIFDDQFSVERPDGSNFTLKIRSTKLEDSAMYFCASSEAVFSSGANVLTFGAGSRLTVL.

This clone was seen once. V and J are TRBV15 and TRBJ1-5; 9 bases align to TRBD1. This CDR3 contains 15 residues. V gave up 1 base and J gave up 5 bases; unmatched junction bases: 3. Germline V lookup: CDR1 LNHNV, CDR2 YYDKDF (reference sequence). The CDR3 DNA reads TGTGCCACCAGCAGAGGGACAGGGGATTATCAGCCCCAGCATTTT. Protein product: CATSRGTGDYQPQHF.

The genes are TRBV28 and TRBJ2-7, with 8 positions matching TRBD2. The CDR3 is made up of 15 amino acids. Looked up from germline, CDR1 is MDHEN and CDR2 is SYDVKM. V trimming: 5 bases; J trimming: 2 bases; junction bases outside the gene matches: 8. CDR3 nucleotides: TGTGCCAGCAGTCCTCGACTAGCGTCAGCCTACGAGCAGTACTTC. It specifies CASSPRLASAYEQYF.

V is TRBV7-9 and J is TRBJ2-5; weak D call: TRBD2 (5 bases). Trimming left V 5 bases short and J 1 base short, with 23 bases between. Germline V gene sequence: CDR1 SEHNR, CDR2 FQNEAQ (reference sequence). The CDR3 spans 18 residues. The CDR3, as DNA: TGTGCCAGCAGCCCTCGGCTATCCGGGAAGATATTCCAAGAGACCCAGTACTTC. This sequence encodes CASSPRLSGKIFQETQYF.

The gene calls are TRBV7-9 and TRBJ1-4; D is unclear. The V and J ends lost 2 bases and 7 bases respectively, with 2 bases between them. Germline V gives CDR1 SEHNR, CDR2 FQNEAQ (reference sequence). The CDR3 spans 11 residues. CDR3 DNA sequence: TGTGCCAGCAGCTTAACTGAAAAACTGTTTTTT. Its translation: CASSLTEKLFF.

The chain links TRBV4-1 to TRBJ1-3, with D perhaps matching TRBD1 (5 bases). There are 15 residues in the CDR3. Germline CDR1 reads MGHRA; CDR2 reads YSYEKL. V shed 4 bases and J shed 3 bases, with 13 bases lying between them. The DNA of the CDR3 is TGCGCCAGCAGCCTACGCGGGGGGGATGGAAACACCATATATTTT. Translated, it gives CASSLRGGDGNTIYF.

The CDR3 sequence: CASSHPMTGTYEQYF. In DNA, the CDR3 is TGCGCCAGCAGCCACCCAATGACAGGCACCTACGAGCAGTACTTC. The chain couples TRBV4-1 to TRBJ2-7, with D tentatively TRBD1 (6 bases). Looked up from germline, CDR1 is MGHRA and CDR2 is YSYEKL. Trimming left V 3 bases short and J 2 bases short, with 14 bases between. CDR3 size: 15 residues.

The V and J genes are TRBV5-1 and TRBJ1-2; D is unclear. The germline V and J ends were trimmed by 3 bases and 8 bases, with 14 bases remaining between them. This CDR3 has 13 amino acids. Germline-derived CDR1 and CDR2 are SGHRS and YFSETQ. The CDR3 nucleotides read TGCGCCAGCAGCTCGAAGGCGGGGTACGGCTACACCTTC. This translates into CASSSKAGYGYTF.

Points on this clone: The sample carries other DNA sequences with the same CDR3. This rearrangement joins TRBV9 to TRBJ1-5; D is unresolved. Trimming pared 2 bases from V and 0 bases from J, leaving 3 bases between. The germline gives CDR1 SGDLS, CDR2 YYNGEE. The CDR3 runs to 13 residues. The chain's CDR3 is CASSVNSNQPQHF. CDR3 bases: TGTGCCAGCAGCGTGAATAGCAATCAGCCCCAGCATTTT.

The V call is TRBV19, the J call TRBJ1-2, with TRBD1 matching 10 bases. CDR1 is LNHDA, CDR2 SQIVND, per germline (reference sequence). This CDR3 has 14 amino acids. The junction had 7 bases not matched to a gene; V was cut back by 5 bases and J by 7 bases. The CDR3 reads CASSRKDRGVGYTF. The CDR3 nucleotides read TGTGCCAGTAGTCGAAAGGACAGGGGGGTTGGCTACACCTTC.